This T cell receptor (beta chain) was captured in a study of blood T cell repertoires in COVID-19. Across the whole study: Donors in the United States, Italy and Spain gave samples during acute or convalescent COVID-19.

Germline loops: CDR1 LGHDT, CDR2 YNNKEL (reference sequence). V was trimmed by 0 bases and J by 4 bases, leaving 12 bases between them. The CDR3 totals 15 residues. Per the study methods: Reference gene primer amplification gave estimated nucleated cell counts. Generated by immunoSEQ multiplex PCR, the TCRdb table keeps only in-frame clones and is missing some. The DNA was the basis for D and trimming; V, J and clone size are from that table. Counted here are 25,000 to 30,000 clones, 89% occurring once; the ten biggest clones make up roughly 3%. This clonotype was sampled from a human donor in a cohort sampled during active COVID-19. The chain combines TRBV3-1 (or the pseudogene TRBV3-2) with TRBJ1-2; no clear D. Sequenced: peripheral blood. CDR3 sequence: CASSQDLLRGYGYTF. The CDR3 nucleotides are TGTGCCAGCAGCCAAGATCTTCTCCGGGGCTATGGCTACACCTTC.